This T cell receptor (beta chain) was profiled in a study of blood T cells in healthy people across ages. Points from the study as a whole: Possibly, changes in expanded clonotypes were confounded because donor CMV status was unknown.

The use of a sample-barcoded 5' primer and a J-beta primer mix characterized a second PCR of about 6 to 11 cycles. TCRdb redid the calling of the 5' RACE reads with MiXCR, one entry per CDR3 protein. The sample gives some 1,000,000 distinct CDR3 sequences, under 30% of which show up once; around 0.75% is in the top ten. A note on this clonotype: Its antigen is unidentified.

These sequences were also reported in another study, on T cells of mothers and their children. That source adds: A handful of children, together with their three healthy Caucasian mothers, made up the donors. Thymic selection molds TCR recombination output in a comparable way in related and unrelated pairs.

The receptor's source is a girl aged 2-15 years in good health. Material for sequencing was blood.

DNA of the CDR3: TGTGCCAGCAGTCCTCCAGAGGAGCATGGCTACACCTTC. This translates into CASSPPEEHGYTF. The rearrangement links TRBV12-3 or TRBV12-4 to TRBJ1-2; no clear D. The V end was cut by 5 bases, the J end by 6 bases, with 13 bases between. The CDR3 is 13 residues long.